This TCR beta chain was identified during a study of T cell responses to AZD1222 COVID-19 vaccine. Findings and limits, study-wide: Spike was spanned by vaccine-associated CD4 TCRs, with dominance at 160-218 and 743-854. Repertoire samples came only from after the peak T cell response.

TCRdb keeps only in-frame clones here, not all; method: immunoSEQ multiplex PCR. Among over 60,000 clones, over 70% were seen once, and the ten largest hold more than 13%. Second doses at about 4 or about 12 weeks were pooled. As regards this clone: The antigen is undetermined.

V lost 3 bases, J lost 3 bases, and 13 bases lay in between. In germline, CDR1 is KGHSH, CDR2 LQKENI. The CDR3 totals 15 residues. The gene calls are TRBV18 and TRBJ2-3; D perhaps matches TRBD2 (6 bases). This clonotype originated in an adult who received the AZD1222 COVID-19 vaccine. The material sequenced was peripheral blood, taken 28 days after the second AZD1222 dose. The CDR3 here is CASSPERVSTDTQYF. The CDR3 bases are TGTGCCAGCTCACCCGAGCGGGTCTCGACAGATACGCAGTATTTT.